Below, one T cell receptor (beta chain) is given with its context. Germline values: CDR1 SGHTA, CDR2 FQGNSA. This CDR3 has 15 amino acids. Unmatched junction bases numbered 4, after V lost 2 bases and J lost 2 bases. The sample originates from a study of blood T cell repertoires in COVID-19. About the research overall: Researchers got acute and convalescent COVID-19 samples from the United States, Italy and Spain. T cells, B-cell-depleted T cells, or PBMCs supplied cDNA or gDNA.

The authors' processing: Reference gene primer amplification in the assay estimated nucleated cell counts. Produced via immunoSEQ multiplex PCR; TCRdb's table is partial and in-frame only. V, J and clone size reflect that table, while D and trimming were determined from the DNA. This table holds approximately 210,000 clones, more than 75% found once. The sequencing sample was made of peripheral blood. The receptor was derived from a human donor in a cohort sampled during active COVID-19. J is TRBJ2-7 and V is TRBV7-2; 9 bases align to TRBD1. CDR3 sequence (DNA): TGTGCCAGCAGCTTACGACAGGGGGGTCCCTACGAGCAGTACTTC. Its translation is CASSLRQGGPYEQYF.